The T cell receptor (beta chain) described here comes from a study of T cell responses to AZD1222 COVID-19 vaccine. Findings and limits, study-wide: There were repertoire samples only from the period after the peak T cell response. Clonal diversity was possibly underestimated, and white British individuals and females predominated among donors. Regions left unmutated in variants are reportedly the target of nearly half of spike-specific TCRs. Spike-specific TCR breadth and depth went up after people got two AZD1222 doses.

TCRdb keeps only in-frame clones here, not all; method: immunoSEQ multiplex PCR. The sample shows fewer than 80,000 clones, approximately 89% of them seen only once. Notes on this clone: Its antigen is as yet unknown.

This CDR3 is 15 amino acids long. Germline-derived CDR1 and CDR2 are LGHNA and YSLEER. Trimming left V 4 bases short and J 4 bases short, with 15 bases between. The sequencing here drew on peripheral blood, taken 28 days after the second dose of the MenACWY control vaccine. This sequence joins TRBV4-3 and TRBJ2-3; D is uncertain. The origin of this receptor is an adult who received the MenACWY meningococcal vaccine as a control. DNA of the CDR3: TGCGCCAGCAGCCCGAGTATAGACACCGCAGATACGCAGTATTTT. Translating it yields CASSPSIDTADTQYF.